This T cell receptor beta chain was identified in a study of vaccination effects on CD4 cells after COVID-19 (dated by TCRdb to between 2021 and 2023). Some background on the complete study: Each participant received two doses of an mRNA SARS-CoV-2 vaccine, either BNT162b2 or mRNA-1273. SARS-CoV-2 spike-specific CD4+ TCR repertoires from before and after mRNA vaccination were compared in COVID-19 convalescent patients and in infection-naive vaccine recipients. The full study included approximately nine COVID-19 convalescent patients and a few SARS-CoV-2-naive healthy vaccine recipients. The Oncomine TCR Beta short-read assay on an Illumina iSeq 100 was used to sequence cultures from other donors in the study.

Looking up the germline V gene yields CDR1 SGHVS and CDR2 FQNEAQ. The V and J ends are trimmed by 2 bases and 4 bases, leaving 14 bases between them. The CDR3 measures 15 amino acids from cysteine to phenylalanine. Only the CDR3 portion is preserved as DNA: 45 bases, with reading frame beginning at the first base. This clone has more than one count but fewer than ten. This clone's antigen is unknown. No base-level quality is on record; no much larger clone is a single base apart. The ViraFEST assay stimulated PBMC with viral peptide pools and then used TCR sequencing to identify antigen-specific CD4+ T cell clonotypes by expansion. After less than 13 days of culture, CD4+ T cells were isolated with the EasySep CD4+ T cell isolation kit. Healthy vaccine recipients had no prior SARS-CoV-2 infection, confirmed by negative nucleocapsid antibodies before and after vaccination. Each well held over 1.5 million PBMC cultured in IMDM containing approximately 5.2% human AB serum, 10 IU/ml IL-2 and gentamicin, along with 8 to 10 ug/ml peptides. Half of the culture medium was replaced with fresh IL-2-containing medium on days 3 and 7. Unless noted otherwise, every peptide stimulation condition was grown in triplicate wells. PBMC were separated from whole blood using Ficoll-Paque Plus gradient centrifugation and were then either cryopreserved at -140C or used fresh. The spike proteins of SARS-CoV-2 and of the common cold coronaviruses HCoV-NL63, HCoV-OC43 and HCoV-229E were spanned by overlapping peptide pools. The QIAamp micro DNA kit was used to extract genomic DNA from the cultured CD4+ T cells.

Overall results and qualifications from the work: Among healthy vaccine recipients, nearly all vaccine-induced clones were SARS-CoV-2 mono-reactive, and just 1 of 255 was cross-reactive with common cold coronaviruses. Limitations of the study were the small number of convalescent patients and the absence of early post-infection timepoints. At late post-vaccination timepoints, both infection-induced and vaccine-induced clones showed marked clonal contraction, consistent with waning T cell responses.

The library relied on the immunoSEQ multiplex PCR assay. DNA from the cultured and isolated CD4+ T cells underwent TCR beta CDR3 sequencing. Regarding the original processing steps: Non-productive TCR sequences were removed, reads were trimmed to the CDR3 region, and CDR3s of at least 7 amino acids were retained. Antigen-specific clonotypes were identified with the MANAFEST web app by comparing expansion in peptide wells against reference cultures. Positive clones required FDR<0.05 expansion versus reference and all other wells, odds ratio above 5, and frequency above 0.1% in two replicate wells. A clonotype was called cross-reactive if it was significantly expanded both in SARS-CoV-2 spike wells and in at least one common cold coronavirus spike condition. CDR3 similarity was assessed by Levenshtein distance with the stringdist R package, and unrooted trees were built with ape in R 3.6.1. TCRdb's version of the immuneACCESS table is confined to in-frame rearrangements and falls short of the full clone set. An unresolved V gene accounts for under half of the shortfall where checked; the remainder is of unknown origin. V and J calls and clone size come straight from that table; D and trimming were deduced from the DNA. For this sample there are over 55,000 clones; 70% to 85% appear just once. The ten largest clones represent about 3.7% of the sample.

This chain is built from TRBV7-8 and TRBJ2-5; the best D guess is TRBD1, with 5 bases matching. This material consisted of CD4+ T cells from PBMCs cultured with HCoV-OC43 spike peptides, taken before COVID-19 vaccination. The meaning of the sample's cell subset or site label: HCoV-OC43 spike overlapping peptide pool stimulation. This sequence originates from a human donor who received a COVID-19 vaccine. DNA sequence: TGTGCCAGCAGCTTAAAGGGAAAAAGGGGAGAGACCCAGTACTTC. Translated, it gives CASSLKGKRGETQYF.